This T cell receptor beta chain was captured by sequencing in a study of identical twins. Broader study findings: Zero-insertion analyses were open to partial confounding by invariant MAIT and iNKT cells.

Unmatched junction bases numbered 8, after V lost 5 bases and J lost 10 bases. The germline gives CDR1 MNHEY, CDR2 SVGAGI. The CDR3 contains 15 residues. This clonotype was observed at least ten times. Its antigen is unidentified. TCRdb fed the 5' RACE reads into MiXCR, producing one record per CDR3 protein. The table has over 200,000 distinct CDR3 sequences, roughly 9.4% seen once. Sequenced sample: memory (CD45RO+) T cells sorted from blood. The rearrangement joins TRBV6-5 to TRBJ1-6, with 10 nucleotides matching TRBD1. The source of this sequence is a woman aged 18-29 years in good health. The CDR3 DNA reads as TGTGCCAGCAGTACTTGGGACAGGGGAGGGTCACCCCTCCACTTT. Encoded protein: CASSTWDRGGSPLHF.